Following are 12 T cell receptor beta chains from one sample sequenced in a study of cytomegalovirus exposure and HLA in healthy donors. Using immunoSEQ multiplex PCR, the repertoire was profiled, and TCRdb retains in-frame clones only, with some absent. The data contain 130,000 or so clones, 75% to 90% of them seen just once; the ten biggest clones take up 1.2%. The sample taken for sequencing was PBMCs. The receptors were sampled from a woman between 18 and 29 years old in good health and CMV-seronegative.

The rearrangement joins TRBV5-1 to TRBJ2-2; D is perhaps TRBD1 (6 bases). The V end was cut by 5 bases, the J end by 3 bases, with 14 bases between. Germline V gene sequence: CDR1 SGHRS, CDR2 YFSETQ. The CDR3 has 15 residues. The CDR3 is CASRSGTLDTGELFF. In nucleotides, the CDR3 is TGCGCCAGCAGGTCCGGGACACTCGACACCGGGGAGCTGTTTTTT.

As concerns this clone: This same CDR3 is encoded by further DNA sequences in the sample. CDR3 loop: CATAVDRASGQPQHF. For the CDR3, the DNA is TGTGCCACCGCTGTAGACAGGGCGTCAGGTCAGCCCCAGCATTTT. This sequence joins TRBV10-3 and TRBJ1-5; 7 bases line up with TRBD1. Germline V CDR1 and CDR2: ENHRY, SYGVKD. Trimming removed 10 bases from V and 6 bases from J; junction bases left unmatched: 15. The CDR3 spans 15 residues.

The genes are TRBV7-3 and TRBJ1-1, with 7 bases aligning to TRBD1. Germline CDR1 and CDR2: SGHTA and FQGTGA. CDR3 length equals 12 residues. After removal of 8 bases from V and 7 bases from J, the junction contained 7 bases not matched to a gene. In DNA form, the CDR3 reads TGTGCCAGCGGGGACAGACGCGTTGAAGCTTTCTTT. Translation: CASGDRRVEAFF.

V gene TRBV5-1 combines with J gene TRBJ2-1, with TRBD1 as a possible D gene (5 bases). Between the trimmed V and J ends, which lost 1 base and 5 bases, there was a span of 13 bases. The CDR3 totals 15 residues. The germline gives CDR1 SGHRS, CDR2 YFSETQ. The CDR3 DNA reads as TGCGCCAGCAGCTTGCAATTGGACACTGACAATGAGCAGTTCTTC. Its translation: CASSLQLDTDNEQFF.

DNA of the CDR3: TGTGCCAGCTCACCAGCCCTAGGAAAAGAGACCCAGTACTTC. Amino acids: CASSPALGKETQYF. V and J are TRBV18 and TRBJ2-5; no definite D call. This CDR3 comprises 14 residues. Germline CDR1 is KGHSH and CDR2 is LQKENI. Trimming shortened V by 2 bases and J by 3 bases, and 10 bases separated the two germline ends. Looking up the rest from reference TRBV18 and TRBJ2-5 gives the full variable domain: NAGVMQNPRHLVRRRGQEARLRCSPMKGHSHVYWYRQLPEEGLKFMVYLQKENIIDESGMPKERFSAEFPKEGPSILRIQQVVRGDSAAYFCASSPALGKETQYFGPGTRLLVL.

The J gene is TRBJ2-1, the V gene TRBV29-1, with D perhaps matching TRBD2 (5 bases). The V gene lost 3 bases and the J gene lost 7 bases, with 19 bases spanning the gap. The CDR3 covers 15 residues. Germline loops: CDR1 SQVTM, CDR2 ANQGSEA. CDR3: CSVDPRERWGNEQFF. The CDR3 DNA sequence: TGCAGCGTTGACCCCCGGGAAAGATGGGGAAATGAGCAGTTCTTC.

The V gene is TRBV4-1, the J gene TRBJ2-7; 7 bases are a match to TRBD2. Germline CDR1 reads MGHRA; CDR2 reads YSYEKL. The CDR3 consists of 14 residues. With V trimmed by 1 base and J by 5 bases, 5 bases remained unmatched. CDR3 sequence (DNA): TGCGCCAGCAGCCAAGGGGAGGGGTTCGACGAGCAGTACTTC. Translating gives CASSQGEGFDEQYF.

The chain recombines TRBV18 with TRBJ1-1, with 8 bases matching TRBD1. Germline CDR1 KGHSH, CDR2 LQKENI. With 2 bases clipped from V and 6 bases from J, the junction kept 8 bases outside the gene matches. The CDR3 has 15 amino acids. CDR3 DNA sequence: TGTGCCAGCTCACCAGTAGGACAGGGTATGCCTGAAGCTTTCTTT. Translated: CASSPVGQGMPEAFF.

The chain joins TRBV6-5 to TRBJ1-1, with no clear D. The CDR3 loop spans 16 amino acids. Germline CDR1 reads MNHEY; CDR2 reads SVGAGI. V was cut by 2 bases and J by 1 base, with 14 bases left in between. This CDR3 reads CASSYGGEGRNTEAFF. The DNA of the CDR3 is TGTGCCAGCAGTTACGGCGGGGAAGGGAGGAACACTGAAGCTTTCTTT.

This chain connects TRBV4-1 to TRBJ1-2; TRBD1 aligns across 7 bases. Germline assignment: CDR1 MGHRA and CDR2 YSYEKL. This CDR3 region has 14 residues. V trimming: 0 bases; J trimming: 7 bases; junction bases outside the gene matches: 5. CDR3 loop: CASSQDSTGAGYTF. DNA for the CDR3: TGCGCCAGCAGCCAAGATAGTACAGGGGCTGGCTACACCTTC.

The chain has TRBV5-1 and TRBJ1-5, with 8 bases aligning to TRBD1. Germline V gene sequence: CDR1 SGHRS, CDR2 YFSETQ. The CDR3 is 16 residues long. J gave up 4 bases and V 3 bases, and 9 bases lay outside the gene matches. The CDR3 nucleotides are TGCGCCAGCAGCTCCGGGACAGGAGGGGCAAATCAGCCCCAGCATTTT. Translating it yields CASSSGTGGANQPQHF.

This clone was counted at least ten times. At one boundary the junction diverges from the germline segment, which might be a read error. The chain combines TRBV7-7 with TRBJ1-3; D is unresolved. The CDR3 runs 13 residues. CDR1 is SSHAT and CDR2 is FNYEAQ in the germline V gene (reference sequence). CDR3 nucleotides: TGTGCTAGCAGCTTAGCAGAGGGAAACACCATATATTTT. Translated, it gives CASSLAEGNTIYF.